Following are 22 T cell receptor beta chains from one sample sequenced in a study of multiple sclerosis patients with progressive multifocal leukoencephalopathy. The time point denotes: 12 to 13 months of natalizumab therapy. The data were produced by immunoSEQ multiplex PCR, yet TCRdb's version contains in-frame clones alone and is incomplete. The sample carries roughly 29,000 clones, around 89% recorded once. The sample here was PBMCs, taken from a patient treated with natalizumab. The source is a human donor with multiple sclerosis.

In this sample, this clone turned up once. CDR3 sequence: CASSQVGRFNEKLFF. The CDR3 DNA sequence: TGCGCCAGCAGCCAAGTAGGACGGTTTAATGAAAAACTGTTTTTT. The chain uses TRBV4-3 and TRBJ1-4; D gene ambiguous. V lost 1 base to trimming and J lost 4 bases, with 10 bases between them. Germline V gene lookup returns CDR1 LGHNA and CDR2 YSLEER. CDR3 size: 15 residues.

This chain joins TRBV6-6 and TRBJ1-6; a weak D match, TRBD1 (5 bases). In germline, CDR1 is MNHNY, CDR2 SVGAGI (reference sequence). The CDR3 totals 13 residues. V gave up 0 bases and J gave up 10 bases, with 7 bases separating them. Written as DNA, the CDR3 is TGTGCCAGCAGTTACTCAGGGACCTCACCCCTCCACTTT. Encoded protein: CASSYSGTSPLHF.

This chain links TRBV19 with TRBJ2-2; a possible D gene is TRBD1 (9 bases). Trimming removed 4 bases from V and 6 bases from J, with 21 bases in between. Germline V gene data show CDR1 as LNHDA and CDR2 as SQIVND (reference sequence). This CDR3 spans 17 amino acids. CDR3 coding DNA: TGTGCCAGTAGTACCCGGGGGGGACAGGGAGGACCCGGGGAGCTGTTTTTT. Translated, it gives CASSTRGGQGGPGELFF. The whole variable domain, remainder taken from reference TRBV19 and TRBJ2-2, is DGGITQSPKYLFRKEGQNVTLSCEQNLNHDAMYWYRQDPGQGLRLIYYSQIVNDFQKGDIAEGYSVSREKKESFPLTVTSAQKNPTAFYLCASSTRGGQGGPGELFFGEGSRLTVL.

This CDR3 reads CASSLRRGTGETQYF. The CDR3 DNA sequence: TGTGCCAGCAGCCTCAGACGGGGGACGGGGGAGACCCAGTACTTC. This chain links TRBV14 with TRBJ2-5; D may be TRBD2 (6 bases). Trimming cost V 4 bases and J 5 bases, with 17 bases left between them. CDR1 and CDR2 from the germline V gene are SGHDN and FVKESK. The CDR3 loop spans 15 amino acids.

The V call is TRBV5-1, the J call TRBJ1-2; D uncertain. The germline CDR1 and CDR2 sequences are SGHRS and YFSETQ. The CDR3 contains 12 residues. Deletions cut 0 bases from V and 2 bases from J, with 2 bases between. The CDR3 DNA sequence: TGCGCCAGCAGCTTGGAAAACTATGGCTACACCTTC. Translated: CASSLENYGYTF.

The V gene is TRBV6-5, the J gene TRBJ1-2; maybe TRBD1 (5 bases). Germline CDR1 reads MNHEY; CDR2 reads SVGAGI. The CDR3 contains 14 residues. Trimming took 2 bases from V and 4 from J, leaving 11 bases between them. In DNA form, the CDR3 reads TGTGCCAGCAGTTACAGGGAAGGGGCCTATGGCTACACCTTC. Translating it yields CASSYREGAYGYTF.

The rearrangement uses TRBV4-2 and TRBJ1-4, with 10 bases that match TRBD1. V shed 4 bases, J shed 6 bases, and the junction held 8 bases outside the gene matches. Germline CDR1 and CDR2: LGHNA and YNFKEQ. CDR3 length: 16 residues. The CDR3 nucleotides read TGTGCCAGCAGCCGAAACCCCGGGACAGGGGATGAAAAACTGTTTTTT. Its translation is CASSRNPGTGDEKLFF.

This clone was observed a single time. The V gene is TRBV7-9, the J gene TRBJ1-4; 10 bases align to TRBD1. V was clipped by 1 base and J by 6 bases; unmatched bases: 2. Germline V CDR1 and CDR2: SEHNR, FQNEAQ (reference sequence). The CDR3 sequence is 15 residues long. The CDR3 protein is CASSLVGQGYEKLFF. The DNA of the CDR3 is TGTGCCAGCAGCTTAGTGGGACAGGGGTATGAAAAACTGTTTTTT. The full variable domain, completed using reference TRBV7-9 and TRBJ1-4, is DTGVSQNPRHKITKRGQNVTFRCDPISEHNRLYWYRQTLGQGPEFLTYFQNEAQLEKSRLLSDRFSAERPKGSFSTLEIQRTEQGDSAMYLCASSLVGQGYEKLFFGSGTQLSVL.

The chain joins TRBV15 to TRBJ1-6; the D is unclear. V was pared by 0 bases and J by 10 bases, with 4 bases between. The CDR3 contains 12 residues. The V gene's germline CDR1 is LNHNV and CDR2 YYDKDF (reference sequence). CDR3 in DNA: TGTGCCACCAGCAGAGATACCTCACCCCTCCACTTT. This translates into CATSRDTSPLHF. Drawing the rest from reference TRBV15 and TRBJ1-6, the complete variable domain is DAMVIQNPRYQVTQFGKPVTLSCSQTLNHNVMYWYQQKSSQAPKLLFHYYDKDFNNEADTPDNFQSRRPNTSFCFLDIRSPGLGDTAMYLCATSRDTSPLHFGNGTRLTVT.

This clone turned up a few times. V is TRBV7-9 and J is TRBJ2-1; D is perhaps TRBD1 (6 bases). Trimming took off 2 bases at V and 5 bases at J, with 13 bases between the two ends. From germline, CDR1 is SEHNR and CDR2 FQNEAQ (reference sequence). CDR3 length: 15 amino acids. CDR3 in DNA: TGTGCCAGCAGCTTACGGCAGGGGAGCAACAATGAGCAGTTCTTC. Amino acid sequence: CASSLRQGSNNEQFF.

This clone has a handful of counts. The chain recombines TRBV7-8 with TRBJ2-7; D may be TRBD1 (6 bases). This CDR3 comprises 15 residues. From germline, CDR1 is SGHVS and CDR2 FQNEAQ. Trimming removed 1 base from V and 4 bases from J, with 14 bases in between. CDR3 nucleotides: TGTGCCAGCAGCTTAGAGGGCAGGGGCCGATACGAGCAGTACTTC. Residues: CASSLEGRGRYEQYF. Full variable domain (remainder filled in from reference TRBV7-8 and TRBJ2-7): GAGVSQSPRYKVAKRGQDVALRCDPISGHVSLFWYQQALGQGPEFLTYFQNEAQLDKSGLPSDRFFAERPEGSVSTLKIQRTQQEDSAVYLCASSLEGRGRYEQYFGPGTRLTVT.

CDR3 sequence (DNA): TGTGCCAGCAGCCTCGCCGGACAGGGGTGGCAAGAGACCCAGTACTTC. It specifies CASSLAGQGWQETQYF. The J gene is TRBJ2-5, the V gene TRBV7-6, with TRBD1 matching over 9 bases. There are 16 residues in the CDR3. CDR1 is SGHVS and CDR2 is FNYEAQ in the germline V gene. V was pared by 5 bases and J by 2 bases, with 9 bases of the junction left unmatched. Full variable domain (missing parts from reference TRBV7-6 and TRBJ2-5): GAGVSQSPRYKVTKRGQDVALRCDPISGHVSLYWYRQALGQGPEFLTYFNYEAQQDKSGLPNDRFSAERPEGSISTLTIQRTEQRDSAMYRCASSLAGQGWQETQYFGPGTRLLVL.

J is TRBJ1-1 and V is TRBV7-3; 10 bases map to TRBD1. The CDR3 length is 15 residues. V was clipped by 5 bases and J by 4 bases; unmatched bases: 7. Germline CDR1 and CDR2: SGHTA and FQGTGA. The CDR3 region has the DNA TGTGCCAGCAGCCTTCGCCGGACAGGGGGCACTGAAGCTTTCTTT. The encoded protein is CASSLRRTGGTEAFF.

In regard to this clone: Mismatch with germline at one junction end may stem from a read error. This sequence joins TRBV11-2 and TRBJ1-2; a possible D gene is TRBD1 (5 bases). The V gene's germline CDR1 is SGHAT and CDR2 FQNNGV. There are 12 residues in the CDR3. DNA for the CDR3: TGTGCCAGCAGCTTAGGATATGGGGCGGATTACTTC. It translates to CASSLGYGADYF.

V and J are TRBV5-4 and TRBJ2-2, with 12 nucleotides matching TRBD1. Germline CDR1 and CDR2: SGHNT and YYREEE (reference sequence). V shed 4 bases, J shed 6 bases, and the junction held 10 bases outside the gene matches. The length of the CDR3 is 17 residues. CDR3 nucleotide sequence: TGTGCCAGCAGCCTTGTGGGACAGGGGGCGCGCGCCGGGGAGCTGTTTTTT. Residues: CASSLVGQGARAGELFF. The full variable domain, its missing parts supplied by reference TRBV5-4 and TRBJ2-2, is ETGVTQSPTHLIKTRGQQVTLRCSSQSGHNTVSWYQQALGQGPQFIFQYYREEENGRGNFPPRFSGLQFPNYSSELNVNALELDDSALYLCASSLVGQGARAGELFFGEGSRLTVL.

The chain joins TRBV7-9 to TRBJ2-2; no firm D call. The V gene's germline CDR1 is SEHNR and CDR2 FQNEAQ (reference sequence). This CDR3 comprises 18 residues. V was trimmed by 4 bases and J by 3 bases, leaving 21 bases between them. Here the CDR3 DNA reads TGTGCCAGCAGCTCCCCGAGGACCCGACCCGAGGACACCGGGGAGCTGTTTTTT. It codes for CASSSPRTRPEDTGELFF.

This chain joins TRBV5-1 and TRBJ1-4; TRBD1 matches 8 bases. V was clipped by 0 bases and J by 7 bases; unmatched bases: 14. The CDR3 spans 18 residues. Germline V gene lookup returns CDR1 SGHRS and CDR2 YFSETQ. The CDR3 DNA follows: TGCGCCAGCAGCTTGGCCGGACAGGGTCAATTCTTGGGTGAAAAACTGTTTTTT. This translates into CASSLAGQGQFLGEKLFF.

The V gene is TRBV2, the J gene TRBJ1-1; D possibly corresponds to TRBD1 (6 bases). Germline assignment: CDR1 SNHLY and CDR2 FYNNEI. The CDR3 length is 17 residues. V lost 3 bases, J lost 1 base, and 18 bases lay in between. CDR3 loop: CASSDLNPGQRNTEAFF. The CDR3 bases are TGTGCCAGCAGTGATCTCAATCCGGGACAACGGAACACTGAAGCTTTCTTT.

This clone was recorded only once. The CDR3 protein is CAWSPDPFRCSGNSPLHF. Written as DNA, the CDR3 is TGTGCCTGGAGTCCGGACCCTTTCCGATGTTCAGGTAATTCACCCCTCCACTTT. The chain joins TRBV30 to TRBJ1-6; no firm D call. V dropped 2 bases and J dropped 6 bases, with 23 bases sitting between them. This CDR3 is built from 18 residues. Germline V gene sequence: CDR1 GTSNPN, CDR2 SVGIG (reference sequence).

The chain couples TRBV10-1 to TRBJ2-1; 10 bases line up with TRBD2. V dropped 5 bases and J dropped 4; count of bases not matched to a gene: 11. Germline CDR1 is WNHNN and CDR2 is SYGVQD (reference sequence). This CDR3 contains 17 residues. The CDR3 bases are TGCGCCAGCAGTTCCCGAATCCTAGCGGGAGAATACAATGAGCAGTTCTTC. Protein product: CASSSRILAGEYNEQFF.

V usage is TRBV7-2 and J usage is TRBJ1-6; TRBD1 might be the D (5 bases). Looked up from germline, CDR1 is SGHTA and CDR2 is FQGNSA. The CDR3 runs to 13 residues. V was shortened by 5 bases and J by 10 bases, with 12 bases between the two germline ends. DNA of the CDR3: TGTGCCAGCAGCCCCCTGCAGGGATCACCCCTCCACTTT. As protein: CASSPLQGSPLHF. Based on the CDR3 plus reference TRBV7-2 and TRBJ1-6, the full variable domain is GAGVSQSPSNKVTEKGKDVELRCDPISGHTALYWYRQSLGQGLEFLIYFQGNSAPDKSGLPSDRFSAERTGGSVSTLTIQRTQQEDSAVYLCASSPLQGSPLHFGNGTRLTVT.

The chain has TRBV5-1 and TRBJ1-5; D may be TRBD1 (6 bases). The CDR3 totals 14 residues. Trimming left V 0 bases short and J 3 bases short, with 7 bases between. Germline loops: CDR1 SGHRS, CDR2 YFSETQ. The CDR3 nucleotides are TGCGCCAGCAGCTTGGGACAGGCCAATCAGCCCCAGCATTTT. It encodes CASSLGQANQPQHF.